The T cell receptor (beta chain) under discussion was sequenced for a study of stem cell transplantation in POMP-related autoinflammatory disease (dated by TCRdb to the early 2020s). Broadly, across the study: The study hypothesized that defective thymoproteasomes impair MHC class I-dependent CD8+ T-cell differentiation and positive selection, skewing the TRB repertoire. Prior to transplant, the patients had CD4+ naive T-cell skewing, low CD8+ T-cell proportions, and decreased T-cell cytokine secretion. After transplant, 100% donor engraftment of neutrophils and platelets through one year was shown by DNA chimerism analysis. To find out how POMP deficiency affects T-cell receptor beta repertoire diversity and CDR3 characteristics, high-throughput TRB sequencing was used. What the work shows at the level of the full study, not this receptor alone: The number of unique TRB V-J gene pairings was restricted in PRAID patients. Across all analyzed T-cell subsets, PRAID patients tended toward lower TRB diversity and higher clonality. Statistical significance for the trend toward lower diversity and increased clonality in PRAID patients was reached only for regulatory T cells.

The CDR3 measures 18 amino acids from cysteine to phenylalanine. Only CDR3 DNA remains: 54 bases, in frame from the first base. Taken from the germline V gene, the CDR1 and CDR2 loops are LGHNT and FRNRAP. V is cut by 0 bases and J by 4 bases, and the space between the germline ends is 22 bases. Library generation was performed with the immunoSEQ multiplex PCR assay. In the source study's methods: Shannon entropy, which takes clonal size distribution into account, was used to quantify repertoire diversity. The Gini-Simpson index (Simpson_1-D) was used to measure inequality of clonotype distribution. TCRdb obtained this table from immuneACCESS and retained in-frame rearrangements with V and J assigned. These tables miss some clones; where compared with another copy, unresolved V genes account for less than half of the shortfall, and the remainder is unexplained. The V and J calls and clone size come from that table; D and trimming were worked out from the DNA. This sample holds approximately 65,000 clones; approximately 91% were observed only once. The ten largest clonotypes hold about 0.7% of the sample.

The time point label on this specimen signifies: after hematopoietic stem cell transplant. PRAID was characterized by prominent immunodeficiency alongside autoinflammation. T-cell subsets (conventional T cells, CD8+ T cells, regulatory T cells, T follicular helper cells) were sorted before TRB sequencing. On this clone itself: Its antigen specificity is not known. Per-base qualities were not stored, and no clone one base away is much larger.

This TCR derives from a human patient with POMP-related autoinflammation and immune dysregulation (PRAID). After transplantation, some T cells may belong to the graft donor instead of the recipient. Material: CD4+ T cells from PBMCs, obtained after stem cell transplantation. The chain joins TRBV12-5 to TRBJ2-7; matching of 6 bases hints at TRBD2 as the D gene. The nucleotides read TGTGCTAGTGGTTTGGTACCGTGGCCCGGGACTTTCTTTTACGAGCAGTACTTC. It specifies CASGLVPWPGTFFYEQYF.